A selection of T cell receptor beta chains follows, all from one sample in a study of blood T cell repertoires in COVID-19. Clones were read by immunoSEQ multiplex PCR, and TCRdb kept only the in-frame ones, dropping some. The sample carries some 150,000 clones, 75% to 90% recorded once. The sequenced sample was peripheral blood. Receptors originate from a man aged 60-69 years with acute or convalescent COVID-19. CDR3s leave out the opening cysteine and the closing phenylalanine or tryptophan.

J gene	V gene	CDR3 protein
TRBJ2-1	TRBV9	ASSVGGAGGLNEQF
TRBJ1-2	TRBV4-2	ASSQDAIGPGTEGPRGA
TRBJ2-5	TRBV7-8	ASSSRTSGGAGTQY
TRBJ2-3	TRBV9	ASSVAGTEAQDTQY
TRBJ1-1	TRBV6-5	ASRAGGEQAF
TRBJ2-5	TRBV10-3	AISDMTGMKTQY
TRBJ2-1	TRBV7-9	ASTPKLGQLGNEQF
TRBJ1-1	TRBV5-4	ASSKGQGRANTEAF
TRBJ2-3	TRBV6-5	ASRTSGRPTDTQY
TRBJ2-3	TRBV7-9	ASSLPSGNTDTQY
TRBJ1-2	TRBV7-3	ASSTGGDYGYT
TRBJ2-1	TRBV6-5	ASTPRGLASEQF
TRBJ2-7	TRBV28	ASLLGGVRNEQY
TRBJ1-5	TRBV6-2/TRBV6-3	ASSLRQGLQPQH
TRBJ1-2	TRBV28	ASSFYDRDGNGYT
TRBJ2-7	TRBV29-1	SVETGRARYEQY
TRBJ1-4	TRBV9	ASSGGLRSEKLF
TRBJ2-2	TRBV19	ASSGTTNTGELF
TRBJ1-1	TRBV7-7	ASSVEVNTEAF
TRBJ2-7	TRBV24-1	ATSDAGTGGYEQY
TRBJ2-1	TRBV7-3	ASSRAGARNNEQF
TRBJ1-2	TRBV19	ASTEGQTSNYGYT
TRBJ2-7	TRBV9	ASSVDEGVSYEQY
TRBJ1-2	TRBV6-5	ASSQYGRVRYGYT
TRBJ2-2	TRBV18	ASSPSEGDTGELF
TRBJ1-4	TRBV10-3	AIRGQANEKLF
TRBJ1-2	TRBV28	ASSSGQLSYGYT
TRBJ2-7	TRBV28	ASSLGSVGRFYEQY
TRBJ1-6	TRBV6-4	ASSETGGGTRSPLH
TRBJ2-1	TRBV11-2	ASSLYGGGINEQF
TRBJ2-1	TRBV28	ASRVGGGPSMNEQF
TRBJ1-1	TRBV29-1	SVARERAF
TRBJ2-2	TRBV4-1	ASSQDHAGPNTGELF
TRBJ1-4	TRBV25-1	ASSPTESNEKLF
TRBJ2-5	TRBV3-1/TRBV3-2	ASSQDRAGGETQY
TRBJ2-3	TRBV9	ASSVGGGPDTQY
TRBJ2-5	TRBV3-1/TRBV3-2	ASSQADGVETQY
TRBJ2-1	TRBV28	ASGPTGFNEQF
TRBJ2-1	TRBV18	ASSPLAGEGNEQF
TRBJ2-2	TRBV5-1	ASSSSLAGVTGELF
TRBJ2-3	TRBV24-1	ATSGPGTSASGTDTQY
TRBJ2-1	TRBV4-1	ASSQDRSASGSMDEQF